Below are 28 T cell receptor beta chains sequenced from a single sample in a study of OX40 agonist ivuxolimab in advanced cancers. The protocol was immunoSEQ multiplex PCR, while the TCRdb copy is restricted to in-frame clones and leaves out a portion. The sample lists some 50,000 clones; less than 90% were seen once. The starting material was CD4+ or CD8+ T cells sorted from blood, obtained in a trial of the OX40 agonist ivuxolimab. The receptors were gathered from an adult with an advanced solid tumor such as melanoma, head and neck, liver or kidney cancer.

The chain uses TRBV19 and TRBJ2-7; 12 bases are a match to TRBD2. J was trimmed by 0 bases and V by 5 bases; bases with no gene match: 11. Germline CDR1 reads LNHDA; CDR2 reads SQIVND (reference sequence). The CDR3 covers 18 residues. CDR3 sequence (DNA): TGTGCCAGTAGTTCTTCCGGGACTAGCGGGTCCTACTCCTACGAGCAGTACTTC. Translated: CASSSSGTSGSYSYEQYF.

This clone is judged medium-sized (0.01 to 0.1%). The rearrangement joins TRBV11-2 to TRBJ1-3; D is perhaps TRBD1 (5 bases). The CDR3 consists of 18 residues. With 3 bases removed from V and 5 bases from J, the gap between germline ends came to 23 bases. Germline CDR1 reads SGHAT; CDR2 reads FQNNGV. CDR3 in DNA: TGTGCCAGCAGCTTGGAGAAACCGGGACCAGGTGGGAGAAACACCATATATTTT. It encodes CASSLEKPGPGGRNTIYF.

The chain carries TRBV19 and TRBJ1-1; the match to TRBD1 covers 7 bases. Germline V lookup: CDR1 LNHDA, CDR2 SQIVND (reference sequence). Germline trimming cut 3 bases from V and 11 bases from J; bases unmatched to any gene: 6. This CDR3 spans 12 amino acids. The CDR3 region has the DNA TGTGCCAGTAGTATCCGACAGGGTCGGGCTTTCTTT. Amino acid sequence: CASSIRQGRAFF.

The genes are TRBV18 and TRBJ2-2; 12 bases line up with TRBD1. The CDR3 contains 17 residues. V lost 5 bases to trimming and J lost 2 bases; unmatched junction nucleotides: 6. Germline CDR1 and CDR2: KGHSH and LQKENI. The CDR3 DNA reads as TGTGCCAGCTCATCGGGACAGGGGGCCAGAAACACCGGGGAGCTGTTTTTT. Protein: CASSSGQGARNTGELFF.

The chain recombines TRBV5-5 with TRBJ1-2; 7 bases are shared with TRBD1. CDR1 and CDR2 (germline): SGHKS, YYEKEE (reference sequence). This CDR3 has 15 amino acids. The V and J ends lost 5 bases and 5 bases, in that order; junction bases with no gene match: 12. CDR3 coding DNA: TGTGCCAGCAGGCCCGGACAGGCCGAGGTTTATGGCTACACCTTC. Protein: CASRPGQAEVYGYTF.

The chain joins TRBV2 to TRBJ2-6; no clear D gene. Germline CDR1 SNHLY, CDR2 FYNNEI. This CDR3 has 15 residues. With 4 bases removed from V and 0 bases from J, the gap between germline ends came to 7 bases. CDR3: CASSAGGSGANVLTF. Written as DNA, the CDR3 is TGTGCCAGCAGTGCGGGCGGCTCTGGGGCCAACGTCCTGACTTTC.

This clone occurred once. This rearrangement joins TRBV15 to TRBJ1-2; D not certain. The CDR3 is 14 residues long. Germline V gene data show CDR1 as LNHNV and CDR2 as YYDKDF (reference sequence). Deletions cut 2 bases from V and 8 bases from J, with 15 bases between. The CDR3 region has the DNA TGTGCCACCAGCAGACCCCGCCTGAGTTTAGGCTACACCTTC. Encoded protein: CATSRPRLSLGYTF.

This chain connects TRBV27 to TRBJ1-5; D may be TRBD1 (5 bases). Trimming removed 0 bases at V and 0 bases at J, with 9 bases between. CDR3 length: 16 amino acids. Germline assignment: CDR1 MNHEY and CDR2 SMNVEV (reference sequence). The CDR3 loop reads CASSLSRGYSNQPQHF. The CDR3, as DNA: TGTGCCAGCAGTTTATCGAGGGGTTATAGCAATCAGCCCCAGCATTTT.

The chain is built from TRBV6-1 and TRBJ1-5; D is uncertain. This CDR3 has 14 amino acids. From germline, CDR1 is MNHNS and CDR2 SASEGT. Deletions cut 2 bases from V and 6 bases from J, with 11 bases between. The CDR3 DNA reads as TGTGCCAGCAGTGAAAGGTTTATCGGTCAGCCCCAGCATTTT. As protein: CASSERFIGQPQHF.

The rearrangement joins TRBV28 to TRBJ2-7; no reliable D call. There are 16 residues in the CDR3. Between the trimmed V and J ends, which lost 5 bases and 0 bases, there was a span of 17 bases. Germline V CDR1 and CDR2: MDHEN, SYDVKM. CDR3 coding DNA: TGTGCCAGCAGTACCCAAAGGTGGACCAACTCCTACGAGCAGTACTTC. Translated, it gives CASSTQRWTNSYEQYF.

This chain uses TRBV10-2 with TRBJ2-1, with 11 bases lining up with TRBD2. From germline, CDR1 is WSHSY and CDR2 SAAADI. Trimming at V came to 6 bases and at J to 5 bases, leaving 9 bases not matched to a gene. This CDR3 has 16 residues. The CDR3 region has the DNA TGCGCCAGCAGGACTAGCGGGATTTTGTTAGACAATGAGCAGTTCTTC. This codes for CASRTSGILLDNEQFF.

The chain uses TRBV5-4 and TRBJ2-2; no clear D. CDR1 is SGHNT, CDR2 YYREEE, per germline (reference sequence). V was cut by 0 bases and J by 5 bases, with 5 bases left in between. The CDR3 runs 13 residues. The CDR3 coding sequence is TGTGCCAGCAGCTTGGCGGGTACCGGGGAGCTGTTTTTT. Its protein is CASSLAGTGELFF. Drawing the rest from reference TRBV5-4 and TRBJ2-2, the complete variable domain is ETGVTQSPTHLIKTRGQQVTLRCSSQSGHNTVSWYQQALGQGPQFIFQYYREEENGRGNFPPRFSGLQFPNYSSELNVNALELDDSALYLCASSLAGTGELFFGEGSRLTVL.

By share, this clone ranks as medium-sized (0.01 to 0.1%). This chain links TRBV19 with TRBJ2-7, with D tentatively TRBD2 (6 bases). The CDR3 loop spans 16 amino acids. V was cut by 5 bases and J by 0 bases, with 17 bases left in between. CDR1 and CDR2 (germline): LNHDA, SQIVND (reference sequence). The CDR3 DNA is TGTGCCAGTAGTCGCGGAGGGCTAGGTCTCTCCTACGAGCAGTACTTC. This encodes CASSRGGLGLSYEQYF.

This chain uses TRBV6-1 with TRBJ2-1, with 9 nucleotides matching TRBD2. With V trimmed by 7 bases and J by 9 bases, 16 bases remained unmatched. Germline CDR1 MNHNS, CDR2 SASEGT. CDR3 length: 16 amino acids. In DNA, the CDR3 is TGTGCCAGCATTGAGTCGACGGCTAGCGGGAAAGGTGAGCAGTTCTTC. Encoded protein: CASIESTASGKGEQFF.

The chain employs TRBV5-1 and TRBJ2-7; 14 nucleotides line up with TRBD2. Germline values: CDR1 SGHRS, CDR2 YFSETQ. V was pared by 2 bases and J by 3 bases, with 10 bases of the junction left unmatched. The CDR3 runs to 18 residues. CDR3 sequence reads: CASSFGLAGGLGIYEQYF. The CDR3 DNA reads as TGCGCCAGCAGCTTTGGACTAGCGGGAGGCCTAGGGATCTACGAGCAGTACTTC.

Comments on this clone: Compared with germline, one end of the junction differs, possibly owing to a read error. This chain links TRBV15 with TRBJ1-5, with D tentatively TRBD1 (6 bases). Germline loops: CDR1 LNHNV, CDR2 YYDKDF (reference sequence). The CDR3 totals 15 residues. CDR3 DNA: TGTGCCACCAGCGGAGAACAGGGACGAAATCAGCCCCAGCATTTT. It translates to CATSGEQGRNQPQHF.

The CDR3 spells CSGISGRENNEQFF. In DNA, the CDR3 is TGCAGCGGAATTAGCGGGAGGGAAAACAATGAGCAGTTCTTC. The chain carries TRBV29-1 and TRBJ2-1; 11 positions match TRBD2. CDR1 and CDR2 (germline): SQVTM, ANQGSEA. V shed 7 bases and J 5 bases; nucleotides not matched to a gene: 7. The length of the CDR3 is 14 residues.

The gene calls are TRBV28 and TRBJ2-7; 8 bases are a match to TRBD2. The CDR3 length is 15 residues. From germline, CDR1 is MDHEN and CDR2 SYDVKM. The ends lost 6 bases at V and 0 bases at J; junction bases unmatched: 7. In nucleotides, the CDR3 is TGTGCCAGCAGCGCCACTAGCGGCCTCTCCTACGAGCAGTACTTC. It specifies CASSATSGLSYEQYF.

The rearrangement uses TRBV5-1 and TRBJ2-2, with TRBD2 identical over 11 bases. The CDR3 runs 17 residues. Looked up from germline, CDR1 is SGHRS and CDR2 is YFSETQ. V trimming: 0 bases; J trimming: 4 bases; junction bases outside the gene matches: 5. The CDR3 DNA reads TGCGCCAGCAGCTTGGGGTCTAGCGGGAGGACCACCGGGGAGCTGTTTTTT. It codes for CASSLGSSGRTTGELFF. Using reference TRBV5-1 and TRBJ2-2 for the parts outside the CDR3, the full variable domain is KAGVTQTPRYLIKTRGQQVTLSCSPISGHRSVSWYQQTPGQGLQFLFEYFSETQRNKGNFPGRFSGRQFSNSRSEMNVSTLELGDSALYLCASSLGSSGRTTGELFFGEGSRLTVL.

The chain joins TRBV19 to TRBJ1-5; D might be TRBD1 (5 bases). Germline V CDR1 and CDR2: LNHDA, SQIVND (reference sequence). CDR3 size: 16 residues. The V end was cut by 6 bases, the J end by 3 bases, with 18 bases between. CDR3 in amino acids: CASSSLKGADNQPQHF. The CDR3 DNA sequence: TGTGCCAGTAGCTCCCTAAAAGGGGCGGACAATCAGCCCCAGCATTTT.

V and J are TRBV4-1 and TRBJ2-7; 8 bases align to TRBD1. Germline lookup yields CDR1 MGHRA and CDR2 YSYEKL. The CDR3 has 13 amino acids. Trimming removed 2 bases from V and 3 bases from J; junction bases left unmatched: 0. CDR3 residues: CASSQTGGYEQYF. Written as DNA, the CDR3 is TGCGCCAGCAGCCAAACAGGGGGCTACGAGCAGTACTTC.

This clone was detected once. The rearrangement links TRBV5-8 to TRBJ2-5, with D unclear. The CDR3 is 13 amino acids. The ends were cut back, 1 base at V and 3 bases at J, with 7 bases in the middle. Germline CDR1 reads SGHTS; CDR2 reads YDEGEE. This CDR3 reads CASSLRLKETQYF. DNA for the CDR3: TGTGCCAGCAGCTTGAGACTGAAAGAGACCCAGTACTTC. Combining the CDR3 with reference TRBV5-8 and TRBJ2-5 gives the whole variable domain EAGVTQSPTHLIKTRGQQATLRCSPISGHTSVYWYQQALGLGLQFLLWYDEGEERNRGNFPPRFSGRQFPNYSSELNVNALELEDSALYLCASSLRLKETQYFGPGTRLLVL.

By its share, this clone is medium-sized (0.01 to 0.1%). The V call is TRBV15, the J call TRBJ2-1; D gene ambiguous. Germline V lookup: CDR1 LNHNV, CDR2 YYDKDF (reference sequence). The CDR3 spans 13 residues. V was shortened by 1 base and J by 7 bases, with 8 bases between the two germline ends. The CDR3 coding sequence is TGTGCCACCAGCAGAGGAAGATCAAATGAGCAGTTCTTC. It is translated as CATSRGRSNEQFF.

V and J are TRBV28 and TRBJ2-5, with D uncertain. V gave up 5 bases and J gave up 3 bases, with 16 bases separating them. The germline CDR1 and CDR2 sequences are MDHEN and SYDVKM. The CDR3 contains 15 residues. The CDR3 DNA follows: TGTGCCAGCAGTCCGGGTCTGGTTTTAGAAGAGACCCAGTACTTC. Protein product: CASSPGLVLEETQYF.

This chain connects TRBV5-1 to TRBJ1-1; no clear D gene. The CDR3 is 16 amino acids. The germline V gene encodes CDR1 SGHRS and CDR2 YFSETQ. Trimming removed 4 bases at V and 2 bases at J, with 18 bases between. As DNA, the CDR3 is TGCGCCAGCAGCGCCGCCGCCGTTATCGCTAACACTGAAGCTTTCTTT. This codes for CASSAAAVIANTEAFF.

The rearrangement joins TRBV18 to TRBJ2-3; weak D call: TRBD1 (6 bases). Trimming removed 5 bases at V and 4 bases at J, with 10 bases between. Per germline, CDR1 KGHSH and CDR2 LQKENI. The CDR3 runs to 13 residues. The CDR3 bases are TGTGCCAGCTCATCAAACAGGGCAGATACGCAGTATTTT. Translated: CASSSNRADTQYF.

The chain uses TRBV7-2 and TRBJ2-3; TRBD2 matches 11 bases. The germline V gene encodes CDR1 SGHTA and CDR2 FQGNSA. There are 17 residues in the CDR3. V gave up 0 bases and J gave up 4 bases; unmatched junction bases: 6. CDR3 protein: CASSLALAGGNPDTQYF. The CDR3 region has the DNA TGTGCCAGCAGCTTAGCGTTAGCGGGAGGGAACCCAGATACGCAGTATTTT.

The gene calls are TRBV30 and TRBJ2-7; D gene unclear. The germline gives CDR1 GTSNPN, CDR2 SVGIG (reference sequence). The V gene lost 0 bases and the J gene lost 7 bases, with 16 bases spanning the gap. There are 14 residues in the CDR3. This chain's CDR3 is CAWSVGRRRWEQYF. The CDR3 nucleotides are TGTGCCTGGAGTGTCGGGCGGAGAAGGTGGGAGCAGTACTTC.